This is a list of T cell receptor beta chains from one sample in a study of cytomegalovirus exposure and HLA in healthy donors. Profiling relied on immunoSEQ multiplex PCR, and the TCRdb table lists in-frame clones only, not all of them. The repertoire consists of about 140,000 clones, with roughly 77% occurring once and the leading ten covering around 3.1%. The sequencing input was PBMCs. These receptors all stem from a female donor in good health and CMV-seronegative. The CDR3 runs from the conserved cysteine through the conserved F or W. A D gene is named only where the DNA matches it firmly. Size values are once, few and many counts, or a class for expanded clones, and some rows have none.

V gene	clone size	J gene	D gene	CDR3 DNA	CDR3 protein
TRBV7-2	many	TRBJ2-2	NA	TGTGCCAGCAGCTTAGTAGGGACAACCACCGGGGAGCTGTTTTTT	CASSLVGTTTGELFF
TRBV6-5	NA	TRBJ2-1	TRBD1	TGTGCCAGCAGTTACTCGATGACAGGGAAGAGGTATGAGCAGTTCTTC	CASSYSMTGKRYEQFF
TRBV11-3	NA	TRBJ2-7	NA	TGTGCCAGCAGCTTAGGCCGCACGAACTACGAGCAGTACTTC	CASSLGRTNYEQYF
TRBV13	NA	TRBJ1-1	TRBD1	TGTGCCAGCAGCTTAGACCCGGAGGGGGCCGCTTTCTTT	CASSLDPEGAAFF
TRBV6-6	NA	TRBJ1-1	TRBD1	TGTGCCAGCAGTTGGGACAGGAGCACTGAAGCTTTCTTT	CASSWDRSTEAFF
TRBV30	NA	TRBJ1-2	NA	TGTGCCTACCTCCGGGACACAACTAACTATGGCTACACCTTC	CAYLRDTTNYGYTF
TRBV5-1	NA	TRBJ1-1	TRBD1	TGCGCCAGCAGCTCAAGACAGGGCCCAGGGAACACTGAAGCTTTCTTT	CASSSRQGPGNTEAFF
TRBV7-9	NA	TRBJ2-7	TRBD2	TGTGCCAGCAGCCGAAGGACTAGCGGGTCCTCCTACGAGCAGTACTTC	CASSRRTSGSSYEQYF
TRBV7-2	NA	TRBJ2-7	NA	TGTGCCAGCAGCTTAAGTCCTAGTTGGTACGAGCAGTACTTC	CASSLSPSWYEQYF
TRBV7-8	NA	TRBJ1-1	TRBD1	TGTGCCACCAACAGGGGGGCGGACACTGAAGCTTTCTTT	CATNRGADTEAFF
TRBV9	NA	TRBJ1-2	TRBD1	TGTGCCAGCAGCTCGAGGACAGGGGCACTGGATGGCTACACCTTC	CASSSRTGALDGYTF
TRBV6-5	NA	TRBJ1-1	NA	TGTGCCAGCAGTTACTCGAGAGGGGGGGGAGCTTTCTTT	CASSYSRGGGAFF
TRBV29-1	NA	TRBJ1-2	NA	TGCAGCGGGGGGGGATCTAACTATGGCTACACCTTC	CSGGGSNYGYTF
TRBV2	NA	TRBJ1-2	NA	TGTGCCAGCAGGGAGCGCTATGGCTACACCTTC	CASRERYGYTF
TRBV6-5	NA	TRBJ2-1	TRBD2	TGTGCCAGCAGTTACCCTGGGACTAGCAAGCTCTTCTTC	CASSYPGTSKLFF
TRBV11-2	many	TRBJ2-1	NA	TGTGCCAGCAGCTTAGACCCGGTTCCTCAGGGTGAGCAGTTCTTC	CASSLDPVPQGEQFF
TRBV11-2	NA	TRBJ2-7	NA	TGTGCCAGCAGCAGTAGGGCGACTAGTCAATACGAGCAGTACTTC	CASSSRATSQYEQYF
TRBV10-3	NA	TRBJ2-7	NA	TGTGCCGCCCGGTGGGACACGCTCAGCTACGAGCAGTACTTC	CAARWDTLSYEQYF
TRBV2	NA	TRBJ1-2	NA	TGTGCCAGGGCGGTTGGGCAGGGGAACGTTGATGGCTACACCTTC	CARAVGQGNVDGYTF
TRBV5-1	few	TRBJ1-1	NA	TGCGCCAGCAGCTTGGATGCCGGGTCTGAAGCTTTCTTT	CASSLDAGSEAFF
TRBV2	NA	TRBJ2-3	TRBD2	TGTGCCAGCAGTGAAACGGGAGGCCCCACAGATACGCAGTATTTT	CASSETGGPTDTQYF
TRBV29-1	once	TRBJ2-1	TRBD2	TGCAGCGTTGCAAGACTAGCGGGAGGGCCGCTGCTCGATGAGCAGTTCTTC	CSVARLAGGPLLDEQFF
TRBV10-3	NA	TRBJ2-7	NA	TGTGCCATCAGTGAGAGCAGGGATGACGAGCAGTACTTC	CAISESRDDEQYF
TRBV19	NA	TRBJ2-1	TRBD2	TGTGCCAGTAGTATCGGTGCGGGGGGAGAGCAGTTCTTC	CASSIGAGGEQFF
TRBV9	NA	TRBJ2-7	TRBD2	TGTGCCAGCAGCCCTAGCGGAACCATCTCCTACGAGCAGTACTTC	CASSPSGTISYEQYF
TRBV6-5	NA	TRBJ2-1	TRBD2	TGTGCCAGCAGTTTAGCGGGAAGATACAATGAGCAGTTCTTC	CASSLAGRYNEQFF
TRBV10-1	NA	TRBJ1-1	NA	TGCGCCAGCAGTCTGACAGTTCGGTTGAACACTGAAGCTTTCTTT	CASSLTVRLNTEAFF
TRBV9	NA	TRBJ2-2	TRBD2	TGTGCCAGCAGCGACTTTACGGGACTAGCGGGAGACATTGTCGGGGAGCTGTTTTTT	CASSDFTGLAGDIVGELFF
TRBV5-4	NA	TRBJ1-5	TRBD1	TGTGCCAGCAGCTTGGACAGGGGGGAGAATCAGCCCCAGCATTTT	CASSLDRGENQPQHF
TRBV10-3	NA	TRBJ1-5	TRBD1	TGTGCCATCAGTGAGTCGACAGGGATCCAGCCCCAGCATTTT	CAISESTGIQPQHF
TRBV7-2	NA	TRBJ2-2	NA	TGTGCCAGCAGCTTAGGGACGGGGATCACCGGGGAGCTGTTTTTT	CASSLGTGITGELFF
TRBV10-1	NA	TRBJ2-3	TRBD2	TGCGCCAGCAGTTTTGGGACTAGCGGAATCATGGATACGCAGTATTTT	CASSFGTSGIMDTQYF
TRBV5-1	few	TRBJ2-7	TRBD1	TGCGCCAGCAGGGATGGACAGGGGCCCTCCTACGAGCAGTACTTC	CASRDGQGPSYEQYF
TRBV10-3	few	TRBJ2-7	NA	TGTGCCATCAGGGCAGGGCCCGAGCAGTACTTC	CAIRAGPEQYF
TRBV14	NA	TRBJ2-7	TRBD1	TGTGCCAGCAGCCGCCCCCGGACAGGGATTTACCACGAGCAGTACTTC	CASSRPRTGIYHEQYF
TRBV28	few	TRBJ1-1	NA	TGTGCCAGCAGTTTGAGCGGGGGAGGAGTGAACACTGAAGCTTTCTTT	CASSLSGGGVNTEAFF
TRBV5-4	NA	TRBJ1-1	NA	TGTGCCAGCAGCCGAAAAGACAGTCACACTGAAGCCTTCTTT	CASSRKDSHTEAFF
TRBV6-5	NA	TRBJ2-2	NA	TGTGCCACCAGGCACAGCACCGGGGAGCTGTTTTTT	CATRHSTGELFF
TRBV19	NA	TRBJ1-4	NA	TGTGCCAGTAGTCCGGATGAAAAACTGTTTTTT	CASSPDEKLFF
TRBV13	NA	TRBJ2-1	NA	TGTGCCAGCAGGACGGGACTCCGGTACAATGAGCAGTTCTTC	CASRTGLRYNEQFF
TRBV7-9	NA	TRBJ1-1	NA	TGTGCCAGCAGCTTAGCGCTCCGAGGTGGCACTGAAGCTTTCTTT	CASSLALRGGTEAFF
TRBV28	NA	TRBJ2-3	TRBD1	TGTGCGGCGAAGGGGGCCCAGGGCACAGATACGCAGTATTTT	CAAKGAQGTDTQYF
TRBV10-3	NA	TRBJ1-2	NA	TGTGCCATCAGTGACCCCAATGGCTACACCTTC	CAISDPNGYTF
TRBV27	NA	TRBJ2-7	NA	TGTGCCAGCAGTATCAGGATGGGGGGAAACGAGCAGTACTTC	CASSIRMGGNEQYF
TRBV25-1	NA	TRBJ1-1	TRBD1	TGTGCCAGCAGGGATGACAGGGTAGGGAACACTGAAGCTTTCTTT	CASRDDRVGNTEAFF
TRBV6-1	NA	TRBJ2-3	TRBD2	TGTGCCAGCAGTGAAAAGGGGTTGAGCGGGACCTTCACAGATACGCAGTATTTT	CASSEKGLSGTFTDTQYF
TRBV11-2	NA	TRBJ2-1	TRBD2	TGTGCCAGCAGCTTAGATCGGACTAGTAGTGAGCAGTTCTTC	CASSLDRTSSEQFF
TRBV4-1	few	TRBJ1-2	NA	TGCGCCAGCAGCCTACAGGATACAAGGACGGCTAGGGGCTACACCTTC	CASSLQDTRTARGYTF
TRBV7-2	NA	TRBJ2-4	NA	TGTGCCAGCAGCCAGAGCGTGACGAACATTCAGTACTTC	CASSQSVTNIQYF
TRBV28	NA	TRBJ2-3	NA	TGTGCCAGCAGTTTATGGGGATTTCGGGGTGCCGATACGCAGTATTTT	CASSLWGFRGADTQYF
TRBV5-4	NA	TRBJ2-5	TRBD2	TGTGCCAGCAGCTTGAGTCTAGCGGGAGGGACAGAGACCCAGTACTTC	CASSLSLAGGTETQYF
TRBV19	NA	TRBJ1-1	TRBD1	TGTGCCAGTAGTCTTCGGCGGGACAGGGTTTCTGAAGCTTTCTTT	CASSLRRDRVSEAFF
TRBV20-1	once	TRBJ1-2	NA	TGCAGTGCCGAGGGTGGCTTTGGCTACACCTTC	CSAEGGFGYTF
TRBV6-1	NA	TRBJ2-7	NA	TGTGCCAGCAGGCGGGAACTGACGCCCTACGAGCAGTACTTC	CASRRELTPYEQYF
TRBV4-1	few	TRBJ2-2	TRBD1	TGCGCCAGTTTCCAGGGGGCGCCGGGCGGGGAGCTGTTTTTT	CASFQGAPGGELFF
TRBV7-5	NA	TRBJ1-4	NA	TGTGTCAGAAGCTTAGCGGGGAGGGGCTTGGGGAAACTGTTTTTT	CVRSLAGRGLGKLFF
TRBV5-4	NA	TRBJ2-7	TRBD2	TGTGCCAGCAGCAATAGCGGGAGGCCTGCCTACGAGCAGTACTTC	CASSNSGRPAYEQYF
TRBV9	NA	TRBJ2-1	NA	TGTGCCAGCAGCGTGGGGGGTGCGGGAAATGAGCAGTTCTTC	CASSVGGAGNEQFF
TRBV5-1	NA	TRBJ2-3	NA	TGCGCCAGCAACGAGCGTTACACAGATACGCAGTATTTT	CASNERYTDTQYF